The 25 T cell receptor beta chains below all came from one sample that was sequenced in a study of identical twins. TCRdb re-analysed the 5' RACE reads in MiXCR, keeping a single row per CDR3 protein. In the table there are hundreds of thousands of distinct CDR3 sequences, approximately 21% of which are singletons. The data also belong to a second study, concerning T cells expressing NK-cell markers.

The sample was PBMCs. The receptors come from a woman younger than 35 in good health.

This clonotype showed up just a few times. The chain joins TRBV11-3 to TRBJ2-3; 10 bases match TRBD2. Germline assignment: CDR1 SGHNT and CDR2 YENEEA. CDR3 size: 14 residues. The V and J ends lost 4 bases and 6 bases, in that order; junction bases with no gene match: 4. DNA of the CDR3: TGTGCCAGCAGCTATAGCGGGGGGCAGGATACGCAGTATTTT. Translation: CASSYSGGQDTQYF.

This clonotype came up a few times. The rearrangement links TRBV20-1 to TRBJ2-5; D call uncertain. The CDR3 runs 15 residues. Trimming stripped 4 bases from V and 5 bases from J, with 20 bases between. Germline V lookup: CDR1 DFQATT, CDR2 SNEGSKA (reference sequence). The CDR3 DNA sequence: TGCAGTGCTAAGAAAACCCCTGCCGAATTGGAGACCCAGTACTTC. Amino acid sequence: CSAKKTPAELETQYF.

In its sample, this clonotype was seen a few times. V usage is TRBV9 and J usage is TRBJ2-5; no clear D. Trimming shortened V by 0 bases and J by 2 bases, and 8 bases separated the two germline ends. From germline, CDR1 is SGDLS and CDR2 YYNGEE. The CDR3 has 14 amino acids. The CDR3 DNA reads TGTGCCAGCAGCGTAGGGGTAGCTCAAGAGACCCAGTACTTC. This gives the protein CASSVGVAQETQYF.

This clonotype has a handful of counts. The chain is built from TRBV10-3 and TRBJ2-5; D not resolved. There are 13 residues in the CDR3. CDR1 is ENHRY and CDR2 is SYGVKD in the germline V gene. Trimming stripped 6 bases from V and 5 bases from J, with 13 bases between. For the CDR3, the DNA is TGTGCCATCAGGGCAGGAGCTGGTGAGACCCAGTACTTC. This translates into CAIRAGAGETQYF.

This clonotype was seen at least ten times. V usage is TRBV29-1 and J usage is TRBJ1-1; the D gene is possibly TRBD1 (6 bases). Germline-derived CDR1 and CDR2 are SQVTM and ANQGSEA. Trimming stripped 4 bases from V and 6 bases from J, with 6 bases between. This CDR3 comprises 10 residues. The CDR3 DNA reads TGCAGCGTTGCAGGGGCTGAAGCTTTCTTT. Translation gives CSVAGAEAFF.

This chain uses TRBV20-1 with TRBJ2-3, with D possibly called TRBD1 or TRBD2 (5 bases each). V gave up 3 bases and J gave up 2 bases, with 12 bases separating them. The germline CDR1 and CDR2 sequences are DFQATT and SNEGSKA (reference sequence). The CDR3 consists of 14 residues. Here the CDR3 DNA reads TGCAGTGCTAGTAGGGGAGTATCCACAGATACGCAGTATTTT. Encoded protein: CSASRGVSTDTQYF.

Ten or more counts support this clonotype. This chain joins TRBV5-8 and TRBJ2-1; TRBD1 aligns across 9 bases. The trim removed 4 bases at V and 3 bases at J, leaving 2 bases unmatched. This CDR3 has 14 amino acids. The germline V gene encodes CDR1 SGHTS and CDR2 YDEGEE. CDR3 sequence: CASSRGQGYNEQFF. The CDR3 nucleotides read TGTGCCAGCAGCCGGGGACAGGGCTACAATGAGCAGTTCTTC.

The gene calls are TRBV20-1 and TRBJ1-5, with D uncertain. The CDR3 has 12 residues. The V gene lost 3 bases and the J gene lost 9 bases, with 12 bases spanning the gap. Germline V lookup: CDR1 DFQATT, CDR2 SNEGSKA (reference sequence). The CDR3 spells CSASGPLWPQHF. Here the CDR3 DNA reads TGCAGTGCTAGTGGCCCCTTGTGGCCCCAGCATTTT.

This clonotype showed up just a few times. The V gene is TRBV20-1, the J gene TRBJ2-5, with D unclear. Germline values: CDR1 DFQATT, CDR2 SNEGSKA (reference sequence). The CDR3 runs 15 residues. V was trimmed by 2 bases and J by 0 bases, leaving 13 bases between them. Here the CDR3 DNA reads TGCAGTGCTAGATGGGCAGCGCGAGACCAAGAGACCCAGTACTTC. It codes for CSARWAARDQETQYF.

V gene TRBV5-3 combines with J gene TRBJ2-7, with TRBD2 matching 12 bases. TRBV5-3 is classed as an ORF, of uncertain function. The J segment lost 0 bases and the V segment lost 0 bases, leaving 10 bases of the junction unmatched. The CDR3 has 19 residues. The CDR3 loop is CARSLALSGLAGFSYEQYF. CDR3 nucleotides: TGTGCCAGAAGCTTGGCCCTTAGCGGACTAGCGGGGTTCTCCTACGAGCAGTACTTC.

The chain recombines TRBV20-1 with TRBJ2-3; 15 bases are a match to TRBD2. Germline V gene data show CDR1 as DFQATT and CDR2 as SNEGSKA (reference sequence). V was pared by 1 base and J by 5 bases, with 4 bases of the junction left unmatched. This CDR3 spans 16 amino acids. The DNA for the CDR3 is TGCAGTGCTAGAGGGACTAGCGGGAGGGCCGGAGATACGCAGTATTTT. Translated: CSARGTSGRAGDTQYF.

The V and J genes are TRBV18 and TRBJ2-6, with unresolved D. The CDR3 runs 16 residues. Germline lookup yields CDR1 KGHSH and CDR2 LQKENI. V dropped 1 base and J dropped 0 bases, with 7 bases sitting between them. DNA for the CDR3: TGTGCCAGCTCACCACTGCCAGGCTCTGGGGCCAACGTCCTGACTTTC. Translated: CASSPLPGSGANVLTF.

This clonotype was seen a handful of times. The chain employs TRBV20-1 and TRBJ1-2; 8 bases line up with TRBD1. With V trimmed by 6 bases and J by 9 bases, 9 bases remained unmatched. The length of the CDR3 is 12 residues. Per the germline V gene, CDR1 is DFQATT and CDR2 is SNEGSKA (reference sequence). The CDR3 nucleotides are TGCAGTGCCGAGGGGACAGGAGGTAGCTACACCTTC. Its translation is CSAEGTGGSYTF.

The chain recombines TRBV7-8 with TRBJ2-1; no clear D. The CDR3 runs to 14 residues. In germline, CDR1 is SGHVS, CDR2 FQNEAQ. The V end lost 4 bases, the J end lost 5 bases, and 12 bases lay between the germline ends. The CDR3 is CASSSNLPHNEQFF. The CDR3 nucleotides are TGTGCCAGCAGCTCAAACCTTCCTCACAATGAGCAGTTCTTC.

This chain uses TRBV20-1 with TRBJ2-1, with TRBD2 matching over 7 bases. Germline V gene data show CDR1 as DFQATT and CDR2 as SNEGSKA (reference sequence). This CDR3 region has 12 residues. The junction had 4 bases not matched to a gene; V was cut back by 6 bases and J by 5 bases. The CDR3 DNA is TGCAGTGCCTACGGACTAGACAATGAGCAGTTCTTC. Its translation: CSAYGLDNEQFF.

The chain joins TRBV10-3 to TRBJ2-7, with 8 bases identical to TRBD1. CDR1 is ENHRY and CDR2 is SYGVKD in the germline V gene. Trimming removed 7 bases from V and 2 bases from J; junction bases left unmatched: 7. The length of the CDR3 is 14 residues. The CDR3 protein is CAIKGDRGTYEQYF. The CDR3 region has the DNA TGTGCCATCAAGGGTGACAGGGGTACCTACGAGCAGTACTTC.

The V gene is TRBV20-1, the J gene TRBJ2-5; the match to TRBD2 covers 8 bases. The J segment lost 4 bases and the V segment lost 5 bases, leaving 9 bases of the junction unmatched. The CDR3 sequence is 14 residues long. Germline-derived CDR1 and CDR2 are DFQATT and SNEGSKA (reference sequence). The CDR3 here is CSAPPGTRVETQYF. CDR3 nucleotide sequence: TGCAGTGCTCCCCCCGGGACTAGAGTAGAGACCCAGTACTTC.

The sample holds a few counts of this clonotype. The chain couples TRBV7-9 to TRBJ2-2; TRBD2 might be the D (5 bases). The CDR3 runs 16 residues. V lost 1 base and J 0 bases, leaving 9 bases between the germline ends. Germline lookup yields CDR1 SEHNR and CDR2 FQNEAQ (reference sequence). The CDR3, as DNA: TGTGCCAGCAGCTTAGGTCCGGGGACGAACACCGGGGAGCTGTTTTTT. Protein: CASSLGPGTNTGELFF.

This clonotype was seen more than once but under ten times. CDR3 sequence: CSVENVYNEQFF. The CDR3 nucleotides are TGCAGCGTTGAAAACGTCTACAATGAGCAGTTCTTC. The J gene is TRBJ2-1, the V gene TRBV29-1; no firm D call. Per germline, CDR1 SQVTM and CDR2 ANQGSEA. The CDR3 extends over 12 amino acids. Trimming stripped 2 bases from V and 3 bases from J, with 5 bases between.

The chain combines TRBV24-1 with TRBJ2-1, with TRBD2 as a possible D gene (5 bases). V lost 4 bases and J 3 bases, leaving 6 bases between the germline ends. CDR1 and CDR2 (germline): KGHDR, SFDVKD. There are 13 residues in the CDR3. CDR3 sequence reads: CATSEGGYNEQFF. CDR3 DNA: TGTGCCACCAGTGAAGGAGGCTACAATGAGCAGTTCTTC.

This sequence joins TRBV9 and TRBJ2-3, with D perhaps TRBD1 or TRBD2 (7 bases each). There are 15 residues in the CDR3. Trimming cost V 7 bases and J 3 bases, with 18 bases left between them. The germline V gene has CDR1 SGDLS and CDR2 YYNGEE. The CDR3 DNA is TGTGCCAGCCAGGGGGGCGGGAGTGTTACAGATACGCAGTATTTT. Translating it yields CASQGGGSVTDTQYF.

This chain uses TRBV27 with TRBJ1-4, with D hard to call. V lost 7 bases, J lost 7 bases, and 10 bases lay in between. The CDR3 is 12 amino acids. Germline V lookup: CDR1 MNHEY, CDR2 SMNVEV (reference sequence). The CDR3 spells CASKMGGEKLFF. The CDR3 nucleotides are TGTGCCAGCAAGATGGGCGGTGAAAAACTGTTTTTT.

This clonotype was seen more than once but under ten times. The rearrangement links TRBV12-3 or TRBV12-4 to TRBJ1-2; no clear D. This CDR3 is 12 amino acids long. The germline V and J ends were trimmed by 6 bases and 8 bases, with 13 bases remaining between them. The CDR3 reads CASRAGEIGYTF. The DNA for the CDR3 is TGTGCCAGCAGGGCCGGGGAAATCGGCTACACCTTC.

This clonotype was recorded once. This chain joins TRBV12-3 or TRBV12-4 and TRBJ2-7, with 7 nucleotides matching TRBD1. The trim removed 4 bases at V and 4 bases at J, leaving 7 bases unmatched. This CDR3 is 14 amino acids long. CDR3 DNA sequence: TGTGCCAGCAGTTCCGACAGGGAGCTTTACGAGCAGTACTTC. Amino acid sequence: CASSSDRELYEQYF.

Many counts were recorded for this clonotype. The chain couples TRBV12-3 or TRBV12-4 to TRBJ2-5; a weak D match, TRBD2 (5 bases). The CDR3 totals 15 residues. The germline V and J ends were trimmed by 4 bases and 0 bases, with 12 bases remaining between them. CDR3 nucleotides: TGTGCCAGCAGTTCCAGCGGATTGTACCAAGAGACCCAGTACTTC. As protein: CASSSSGLYQETQYF.